This T cell receptor beta chain appears in the sequencing data of a study of shared clonotypes between healthy human individuals. Notes on the study in general: Owing to a small donor count, the genetic and exposure-history diversity represented was limited.

Several immunoSEQ plates held equal portions of the genomic DNA taken from each subset. Measured with immunoSEQ multiplex PCR; TCRdb has only the in-frame clones, and not every one. The sample consists of about 2 million clones, about 95% of them appearing once. Germline CDR1 and CDR2: PRHDT and FYEKMQ (reference sequence). The CDR3 consists of 15 residues. Trimming removed 1 base from V and 0 bases from J, with 8 bases in between. Naive CD8 cells lacked CD45RO, underwent positive selection for CCR7 and left out terminally differentiated effector memory CD45RA+ cells. As for this clone: Its antigen remains unidentified. The same CDR3 arises from other DNA sequences in this sample as well.

This sequence joins TRBV13 and TRBJ2-3, with D perhaps TRBD1 (6 bases). This TCR was recovered from a man in his late teens or twenties in good health. The source material was naive CD8+ T cells sorted from blood. The CDR3 region has the DNA TGTGCCAGCAGCTTAGTAACAGGGAGCACAGATACGCAGTATTTT. Translation gives CASSLVTGSTDTQYF.